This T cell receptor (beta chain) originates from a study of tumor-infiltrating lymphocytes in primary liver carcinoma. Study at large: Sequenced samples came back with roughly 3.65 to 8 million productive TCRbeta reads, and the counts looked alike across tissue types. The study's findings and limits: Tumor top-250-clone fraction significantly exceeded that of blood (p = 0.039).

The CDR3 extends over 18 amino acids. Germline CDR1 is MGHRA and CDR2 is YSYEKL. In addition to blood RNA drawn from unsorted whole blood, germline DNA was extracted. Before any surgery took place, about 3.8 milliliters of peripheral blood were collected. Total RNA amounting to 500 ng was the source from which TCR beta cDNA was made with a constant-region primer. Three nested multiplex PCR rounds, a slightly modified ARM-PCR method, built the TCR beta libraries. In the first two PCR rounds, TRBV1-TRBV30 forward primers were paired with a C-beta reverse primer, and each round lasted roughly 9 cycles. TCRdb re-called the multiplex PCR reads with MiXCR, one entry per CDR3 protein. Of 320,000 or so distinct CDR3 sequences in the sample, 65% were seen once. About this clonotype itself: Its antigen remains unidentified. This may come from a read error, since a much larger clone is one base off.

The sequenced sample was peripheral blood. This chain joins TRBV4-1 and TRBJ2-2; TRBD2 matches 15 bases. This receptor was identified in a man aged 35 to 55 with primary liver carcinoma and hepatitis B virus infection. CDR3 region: CACSQTGLAGGDTGELFF. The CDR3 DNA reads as TGCGCCTGCAGCCAAACCGGACTAGCGGGAGGGGACACCGGGGAGCTGTTTTTT.